One and the same sample provided the 8 T cell receptor beta chains below, sequenced in a study of T cell responses to AZD1222 COVID-19 vaccine. The data were produced by immunoSEQ multiplex PCR, yet TCRdb's version contains in-frame clones alone and is incomplete. The top ten hold approximately 1.7% of the sample, which has around 190,000 clones, approximately 90% seen once. The sample consisted of peripheral blood, taken 28 days after the second AZD1222 dose. Receptor source: an adult who received the AZD1222 COVID-19 vaccine.

The chain couples TRBV10-3 to TRBJ2-7, with D possibly TRBD2 on 5 matching bases. The CDR3 runs 14 residues. Trimming took 10 bases from V and 0 from J, leaving 16 bases between them. CDR1 and CDR2 from the germline V gene are ENHRY and SYGVKD. In DNA, the CDR3 is TGTGCCAGCAAGGACCGGGGTCCCTCCTACGAGCAGTACTTC. Translating it yields CASKDRGPSYEQYF.

V and J are TRBV6-2 or TRBV6-3 and TRBJ2-2, with TRBD1 identical over 10 bases. With 7 bases clipped from V and 7 bases from J, the junction kept 9 bases outside the gene matches. CDR1 and CDR2 from the germline V gene are MNHEY and SVGEGT. The CDR3 runs to 15 residues. The CDR3 nucleotides read TGTGCCAGCAACCCGACAGGGGGCAAAGACGGGGAGCTGTTTTTT. Protein sequence: CASNPTGGKDGELFF.

V is TRBV7-8 and J is TRBJ1-5; D may be TRBD1 (6 bases). This CDR3 is built from 15 residues. Per germline, CDR1 SGHVS and CDR2 FQNEAQ. Trimming pared 1 base from V and 4 bases from J, leaving 11 bases between. The CDR3: CASSLVPQGNQPQHF. The CDR3 DNA is TGTGCCAGCAGCTTAGTACCGCAGGGGAATCAGCCCCAGCATTTT.

This rearrangement joins TRBV27 to TRBJ2-7, with D possibly TRBD1 on 5 matching bases. The germline V gene has CDR1 MNHEY and CDR2 SMNVEV (reference sequence). The V gene lost 3 bases and the J gene lost 1 base, with 10 bases spanning the gap. The CDR3 length is 14 residues. CDR3 coding DNA: TGTGCCAGCAGTTTCCGCAGGGAATCCTACGAGCAGTACTTC. It is translated as CASSFRRESYEQYF.

This chain connects TRBV18 to TRBJ2-7; the D call may be TRBD1 or TRBD2 (6 bases each). Trimming took 0 bases from V and 5 from J, leaving 8 bases between them. This CDR3 is 13 amino acids long. Germline V gives CDR1 KGHSH, CDR2 LQKENI. In nucleotides, the CDR3 is TGTGCCAGCTCACCACCGGGGGGCCACGAGCAGTACTTC. Its translation: CASSPPGGHEQYF.

The V call is TRBV7-9, the J call TRBJ2-3, with 9 bases fitting TRBD1. Germline V gene sequence: CDR1 SEHNR, CDR2 FQNEAQ (reference sequence). The CDR3 is made up of 16 amino acids. With V trimmed by 4 bases and J by 1 base, 6 bases remained unmatched. The CDR3 nucleotides are TGTGCCAGCAGCTGGGACAGGGCCAAGGGCACAGATACGCAGTATTTT. It specifies CASSWDRAKGTDTQYF. Together with reference TRBV7-9 and TRBJ2-3, the CDR3 gives the full variable domain: DTGVSQNPRHKITKRGQNVTFRCDPISEHNRLYWYRQTLGQGPEFLTYFQNEAQLEKSRLLSDRFSAERPKGSFSTLEIQRTEQGDSAMYLCASSWDRAKGTDTQYFGPGTRLTVL.

Only a few counts were recorded for this clone. The CDR3 bases are TGCAGCGTTGGGGGACAGGCCTCGGGGTATGGCTACACCTTC. Protein sequence: CSVGGQASGYGYTF. The chain employs TRBV29-1 and TRBJ1-2; TRBD1 matches 8 bases. Germline assignment: CDR1 SQVTM and CDR2 ANQGSEA. Trimming took 4 bases from V and 5 from J; bases not matched to a gene: 9. CDR3 length equals 14 residues.

The chain has TRBV11-1 and TRBJ2-7, with TRBD2 matching 10 bases. Trimming took 5 bases from V and 2 from J; bases not matched to a gene: 3. The CDR3 runs 14 residues. Per germline, CDR1 SGHAT and CDR2 FQDESV (reference sequence). CDR3 region: CASSRGLAAYEQYF. The CDR3 DNA reads TGTGCCAGCAGCCGAGGACTAGCGGCCTACGAGCAGTACTTC. Variable domain in full (rest from reference TRBV11-1 and TRBJ2-7): EAEVAQSPRYKITEKSQAVAFWCDPISGHATLYWYRQILGQGPELLVQFQDESVVDDSQLPKDRFSAERLKGVDSTLKIQPAELGDSAMYLCASSRGLAAYEQYFGPGTRLTVT.